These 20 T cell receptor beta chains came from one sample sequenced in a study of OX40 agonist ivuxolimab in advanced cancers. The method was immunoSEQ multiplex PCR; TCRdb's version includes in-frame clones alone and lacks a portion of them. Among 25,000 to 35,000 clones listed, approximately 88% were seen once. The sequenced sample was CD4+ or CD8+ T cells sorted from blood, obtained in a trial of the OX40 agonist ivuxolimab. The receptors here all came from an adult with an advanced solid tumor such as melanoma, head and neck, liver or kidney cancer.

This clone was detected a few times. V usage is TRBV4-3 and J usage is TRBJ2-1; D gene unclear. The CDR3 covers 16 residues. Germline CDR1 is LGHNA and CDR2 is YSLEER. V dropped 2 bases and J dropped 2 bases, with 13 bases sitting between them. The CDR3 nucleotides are TGCGCCAGCAGCCAATCAGCCGGGCTCCCCTACAATGAGCAGTTCTTC. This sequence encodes CASSQSAGLPYNEQFF.

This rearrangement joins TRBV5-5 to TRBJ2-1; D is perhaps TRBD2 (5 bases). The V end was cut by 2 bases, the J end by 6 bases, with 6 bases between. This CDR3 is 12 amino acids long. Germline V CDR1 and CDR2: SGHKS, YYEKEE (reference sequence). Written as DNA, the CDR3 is TGTGCCAGCAGCTTTGCGGGCAATGAGCAGTTCTTC. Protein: CASSFAGNEQFF.

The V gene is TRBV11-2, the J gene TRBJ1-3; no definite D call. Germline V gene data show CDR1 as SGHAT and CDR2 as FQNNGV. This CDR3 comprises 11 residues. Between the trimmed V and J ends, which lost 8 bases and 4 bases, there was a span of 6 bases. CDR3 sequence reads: CASLSGNTIYF. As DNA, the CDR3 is TGTGCCAGCCTTTCCGGAAACACCATATATTTT.

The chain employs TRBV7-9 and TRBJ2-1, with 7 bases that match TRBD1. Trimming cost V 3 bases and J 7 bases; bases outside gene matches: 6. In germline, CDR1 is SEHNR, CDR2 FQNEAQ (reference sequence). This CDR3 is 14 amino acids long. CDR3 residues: CASSFGTVINEQFF. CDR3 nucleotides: TGTGCCAGCAGCTTCGGGACAGTGATAAATGAGCAGTTCTTC. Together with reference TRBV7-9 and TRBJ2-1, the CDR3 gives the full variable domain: DTGVSQNPRHKITKRGQNVTFRCDPISEHNRLYWYRQTLGQGPEFLTYFQNEAQLEKSRLLSDRFSAERPKGSFSTLEIQRTEQGDSAMYLCASSFGTVINEQFFGPGTRLTVL.

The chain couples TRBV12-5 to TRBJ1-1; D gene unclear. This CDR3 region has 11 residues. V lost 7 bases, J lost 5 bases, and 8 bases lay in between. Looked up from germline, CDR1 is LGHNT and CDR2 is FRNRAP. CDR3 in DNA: TGTGCTAGTGCCGCAAGAACTGAAGCTTTCTTT. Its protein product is CASAARTEAFF.

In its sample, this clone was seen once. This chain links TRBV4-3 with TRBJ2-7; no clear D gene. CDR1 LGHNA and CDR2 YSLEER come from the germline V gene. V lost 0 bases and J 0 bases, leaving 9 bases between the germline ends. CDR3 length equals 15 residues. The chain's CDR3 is CASSQEASSSYEQYF. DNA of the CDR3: TGCGCCAGCAGCCAAGAGGCTTCAAGCTCCTACGAGCAGTACTTC.

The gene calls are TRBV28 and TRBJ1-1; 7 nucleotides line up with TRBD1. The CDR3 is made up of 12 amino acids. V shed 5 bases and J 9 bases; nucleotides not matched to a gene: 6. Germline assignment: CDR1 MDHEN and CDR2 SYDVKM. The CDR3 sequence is CASSRPGQQAFF. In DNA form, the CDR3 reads TGTGCCAGCAGTCGGCCGGGACAGCAAGCTTTCTTT.

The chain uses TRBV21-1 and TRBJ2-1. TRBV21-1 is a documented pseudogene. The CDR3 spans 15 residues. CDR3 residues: CASSKDRPYFNEQFF. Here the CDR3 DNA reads TGTGCCAGCAGCAAAGACCGTCCTTATTTCAATGAGCAGTTCTTC.

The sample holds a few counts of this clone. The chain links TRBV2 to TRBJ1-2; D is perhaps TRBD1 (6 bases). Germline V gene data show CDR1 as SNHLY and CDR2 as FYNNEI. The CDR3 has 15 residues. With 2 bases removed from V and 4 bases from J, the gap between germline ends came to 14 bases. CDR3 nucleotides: TGTGCCAGCAGTGAATGGGGACATACTTTCTATGGCTACACCTTC. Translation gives CASSEWGHTFYGYTF.

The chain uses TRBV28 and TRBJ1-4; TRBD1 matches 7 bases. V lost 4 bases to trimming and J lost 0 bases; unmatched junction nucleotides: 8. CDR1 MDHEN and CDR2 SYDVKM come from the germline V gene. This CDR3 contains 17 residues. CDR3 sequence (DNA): TGTGCCAGCAGTTGGGACAGCAGGGGAGCAACTAATGAAAAACTGTTTTTT. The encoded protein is CASSWDSRGATNEKLFF. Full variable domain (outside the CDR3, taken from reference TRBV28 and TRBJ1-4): DVKVTQSSRYLVKRTGEKVFLECVQDMDHENMFWYRQDPGLGLRLIYFSYDVKMKEKGDIPEGYSVSREKKERFSLILESASTNQTSMYLCASSWDSRGATNEKLFFGSGTQLSVL.

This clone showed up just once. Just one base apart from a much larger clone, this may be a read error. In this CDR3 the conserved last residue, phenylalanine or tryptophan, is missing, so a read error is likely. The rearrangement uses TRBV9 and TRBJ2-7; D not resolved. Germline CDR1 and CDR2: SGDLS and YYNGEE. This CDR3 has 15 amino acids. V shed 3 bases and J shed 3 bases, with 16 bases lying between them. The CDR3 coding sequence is TGTGCCAGCAGCGCCCGGCCCCAGGCGATCTACGAGCAGTACCTC. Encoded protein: CASSARPQAIYEQYL.

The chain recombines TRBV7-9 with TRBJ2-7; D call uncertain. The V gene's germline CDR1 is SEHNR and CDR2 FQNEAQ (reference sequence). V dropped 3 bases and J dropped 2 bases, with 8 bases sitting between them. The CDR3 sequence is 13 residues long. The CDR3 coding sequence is TGTGCCAGCAGCTTGAACAGAGCCTACGAGCAGTACTTC. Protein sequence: CASSLNRAYEQYF.

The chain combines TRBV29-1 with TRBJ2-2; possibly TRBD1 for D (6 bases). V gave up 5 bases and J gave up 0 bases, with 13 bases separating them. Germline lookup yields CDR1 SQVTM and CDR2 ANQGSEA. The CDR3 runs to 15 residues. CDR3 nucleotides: TGCAGCGTTATGCACAGGGATTCGAACACCGGGGAGCTGTTTTTT. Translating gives CSVMHRDSNTGELFF.

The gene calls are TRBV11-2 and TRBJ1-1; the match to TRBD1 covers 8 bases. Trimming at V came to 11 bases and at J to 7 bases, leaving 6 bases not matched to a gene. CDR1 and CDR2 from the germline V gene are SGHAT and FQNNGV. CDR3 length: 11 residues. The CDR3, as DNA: TGTGCCGGACAGGGTTCGGGTGAAGCTTTCTTT. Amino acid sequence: CAGQGSGEAFF.

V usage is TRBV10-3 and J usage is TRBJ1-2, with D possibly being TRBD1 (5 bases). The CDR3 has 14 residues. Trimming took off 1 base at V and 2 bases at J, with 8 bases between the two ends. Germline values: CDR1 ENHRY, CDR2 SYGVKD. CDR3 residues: CAISEYPGNYGYTF. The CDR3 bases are TGTGCCATCAGTGAGTATCCAGGGAACTATGGCTACACCTTC.

Written as DNA, the CDR3 is TGCAGCGTTGTGGGGAATATTCACCTCCACGAGCAGTACTTC. It translates to CSVVGNIHLHEQYF. V usage is TRBV29-1 and J usage is TRBJ2-7; the D is unclear. Trimming took off 4 bases at V and 5 bases at J, with 18 bases between the two ends. The CDR3 runs 14 residues. CDR1 SQVTM and CDR2 ANQGSEA come from the germline V gene.

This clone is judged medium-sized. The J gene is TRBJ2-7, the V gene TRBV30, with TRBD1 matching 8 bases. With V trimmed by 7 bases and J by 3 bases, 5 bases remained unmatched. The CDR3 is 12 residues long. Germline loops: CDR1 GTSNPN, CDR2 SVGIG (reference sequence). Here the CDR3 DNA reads TGTGCCTCACAAGACAGGGGCTACGAGCAGTACTTC. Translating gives CASQDRGYEQYF.

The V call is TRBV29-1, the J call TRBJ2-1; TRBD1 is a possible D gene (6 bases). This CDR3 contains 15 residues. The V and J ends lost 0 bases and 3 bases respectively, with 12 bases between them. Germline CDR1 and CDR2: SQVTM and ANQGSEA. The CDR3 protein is CSVEDVQGHYNEQFF. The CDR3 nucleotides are TGCAGCGTTGAAGATGTTCAGGGGCACTACAATGAGCAGTTCTTC.

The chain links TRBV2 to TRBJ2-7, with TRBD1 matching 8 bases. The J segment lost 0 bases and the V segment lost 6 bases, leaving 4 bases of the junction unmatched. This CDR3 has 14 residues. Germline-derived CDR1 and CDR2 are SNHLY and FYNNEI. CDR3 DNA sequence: TGTGCCAGCAGGGGGACAGGTCCCTCCTACGAGCAGTACTTC. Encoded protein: CASRGTGPSYEQYF.

The CDR3 is CASSYSREGETQYF. For the CDR3, the DNA is TGTGCCAGCAGTTACTCTAGGGAAGGGGAGACCCAGTACTTC. The chain carries TRBV6-6 and TRBJ2-5; D ambiguous. V was shortened by 0 bases and J by 5 bases, with 10 bases between the two germline ends. Germline CDR1 and CDR2: MNHNY and SVGAGI (reference sequence). CDR3 length: 14 amino acids.